This TCR beta chain was identified in a study of blood T cell repertoires in COVID-19. Overall study context: Acute-phase and convalescent COVID-19 samples originated in the United States, Italy and Spain.

The CDR3 runs 13 residues. Germline-derived CDR1 and CDR2 are SQVTM and ANQGSEA. Trimming removed 4 bases from V and 5 bases from J; junction bases left unmatched: 7. Original analysis: Estimation of nucleated cell counts relied on the amplification of reference gene primers. Assay: immunoSEQ multiplex PCR; the TCRdb copy retains only in-frame clones and omits some. V and J calls plus clone size are reproduced from that table; the DNA served to infer D and trimming. The table has about 240,000 clones, 85% to 90% seen once; the top ten hold 5.5% to 6.5%. The chain combines TRBV29-1 with TRBJ2-7; 8 nucleotides match TRBD1. Material for sequencing was peripheral blood. The clonotype was recovered from a man aged 55-75 years with acute or convalescent COVID-19. CDR3 coding DNA: TGCAGCGTTGGCCAGGGGGCACTAGACGAGCAGTACTTC. It is translated as CSVGQGALDEQYF.